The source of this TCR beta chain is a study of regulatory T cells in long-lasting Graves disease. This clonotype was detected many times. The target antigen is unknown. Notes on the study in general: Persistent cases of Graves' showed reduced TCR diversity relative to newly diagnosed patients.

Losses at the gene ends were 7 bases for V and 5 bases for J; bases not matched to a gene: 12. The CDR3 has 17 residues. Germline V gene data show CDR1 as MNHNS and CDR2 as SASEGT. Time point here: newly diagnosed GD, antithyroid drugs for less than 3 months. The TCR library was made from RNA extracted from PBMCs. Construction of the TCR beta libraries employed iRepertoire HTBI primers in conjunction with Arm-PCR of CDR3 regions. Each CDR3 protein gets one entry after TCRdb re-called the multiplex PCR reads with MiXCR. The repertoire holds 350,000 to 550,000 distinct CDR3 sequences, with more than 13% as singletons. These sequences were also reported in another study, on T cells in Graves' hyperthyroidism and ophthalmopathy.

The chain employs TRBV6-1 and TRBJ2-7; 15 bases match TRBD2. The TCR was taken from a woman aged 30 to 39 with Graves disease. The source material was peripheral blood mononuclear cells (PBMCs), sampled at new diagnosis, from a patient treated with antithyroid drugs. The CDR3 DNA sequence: TGTGCCAGCATCGCGGAGGGACTAGCGGGAGGACTCCACGAGCAGTACTTC. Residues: CASIAEGLAGGLHEQYF.